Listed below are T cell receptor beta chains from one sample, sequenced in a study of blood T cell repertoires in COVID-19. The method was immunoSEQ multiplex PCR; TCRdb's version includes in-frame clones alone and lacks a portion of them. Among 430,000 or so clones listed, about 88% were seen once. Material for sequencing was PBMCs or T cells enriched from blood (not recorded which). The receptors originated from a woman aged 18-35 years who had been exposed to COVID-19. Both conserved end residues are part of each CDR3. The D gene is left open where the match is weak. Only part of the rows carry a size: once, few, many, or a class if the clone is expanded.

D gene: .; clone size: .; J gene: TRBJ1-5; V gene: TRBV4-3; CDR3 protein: CASSQEVGGLSQPQHF; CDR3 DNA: TGCGCCAGCAGCCAAGAGGTCGGGGGGCTGAGTCAGCCCCAGCATTTT
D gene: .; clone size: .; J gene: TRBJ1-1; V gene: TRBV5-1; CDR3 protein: CASSLTRAANTEAFF; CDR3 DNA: TGCGCCAGCAGCTTGACGAGGGCAGCTAACACTGAAGCTTTCTTT
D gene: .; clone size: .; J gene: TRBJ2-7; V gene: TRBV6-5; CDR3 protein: CASSYGGPYEQYF; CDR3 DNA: TGTGCCAGCAGTTACGGGGGCCCCTACGAGCAGTACTTC
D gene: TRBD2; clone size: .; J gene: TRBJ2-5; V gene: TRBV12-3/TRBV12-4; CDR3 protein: CASSRAGGETQYF; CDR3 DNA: TGTGCCAGCAGCCGGGCCGGGGGGGAGACCCAGTACTTC
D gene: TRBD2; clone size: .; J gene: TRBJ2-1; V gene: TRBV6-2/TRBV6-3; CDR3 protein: CASSYLSGGFDEQFF; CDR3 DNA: TGTGCCAGCAGTTACCTGAGCGGGGGATTCGATGAGCAGTTCTTC
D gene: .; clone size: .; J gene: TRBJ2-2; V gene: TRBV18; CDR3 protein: CASSYDSTGELFF; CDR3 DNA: TGTGCCAGCTCGTATGACAGCACCGGGGAGCTGTTTTTT
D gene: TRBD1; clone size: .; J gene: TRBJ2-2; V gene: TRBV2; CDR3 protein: CASSEQGGWDTGELFF; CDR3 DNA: TGTGCCAGCAGTGAACAAGGGGGCTGGGACACCGGGGAGCTGTTTTTT
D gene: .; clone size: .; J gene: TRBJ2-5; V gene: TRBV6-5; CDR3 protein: CASSKRALQETQYF; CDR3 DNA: TGTGCCAGCAGTAAACGAGCACTTCAAGAGACCCAGTACTTC
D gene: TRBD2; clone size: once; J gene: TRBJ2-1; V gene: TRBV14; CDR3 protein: CASSLSSGGNEQFF; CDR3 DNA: TGTGCCAGCAGCTTGTCTAGCGGGGGTAATGAGCAGTTCTTC
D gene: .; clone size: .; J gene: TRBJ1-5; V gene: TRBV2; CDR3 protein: CASSAGVQPQHF; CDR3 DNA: TGTGCCAGCAGTGCGGGGGTACAGCCCCAGCATTTT
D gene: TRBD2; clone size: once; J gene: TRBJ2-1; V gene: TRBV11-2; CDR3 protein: CASSFVPAGGPPNEQFF; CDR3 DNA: TGTGCCAGCAGCTTTGTCCCCGCGGGGGGCCCGCCTAATGAGCAGTTCTTC
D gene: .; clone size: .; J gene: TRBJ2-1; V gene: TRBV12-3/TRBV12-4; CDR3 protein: CASILGGRNEQFF; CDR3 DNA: TGTGCCAGCATTTTAGGGGGGCGAAATGAGCAGTTCTTC
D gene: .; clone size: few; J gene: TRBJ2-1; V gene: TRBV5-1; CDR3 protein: CASSLTGEEQFF; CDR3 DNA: TGCGCCAGCAGCTTGACGGGAGAGGAGCAGTTCTTC
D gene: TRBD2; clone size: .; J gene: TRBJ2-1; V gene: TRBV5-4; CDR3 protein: CASSPGGLALYNEQFF; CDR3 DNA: TGTGCCAGCAGCCCGGGGGGGCTAGCCCTATACAATGAGCAGTTCTTC
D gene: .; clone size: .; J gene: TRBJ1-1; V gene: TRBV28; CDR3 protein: CASSLSRNTEAFF; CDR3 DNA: TGTGCCAGCAGTTTATCCAGGAACACTGAAGCTTTCTTT
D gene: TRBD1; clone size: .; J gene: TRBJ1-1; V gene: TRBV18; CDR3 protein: CASSRDSPGTEAFF; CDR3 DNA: TGTGCCAGCTCACGGGACAGCCCGGGGACTGAAGCTTTCTTT
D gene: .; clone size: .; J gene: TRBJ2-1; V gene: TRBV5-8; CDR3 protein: CASSLYGSSYNEQFF; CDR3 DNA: TGTGCCAGCAGCTTGTACGGTAGCTCCTACAATGAGCAGTTCTTC
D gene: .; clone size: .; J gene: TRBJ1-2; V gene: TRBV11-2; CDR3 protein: CASSDGRANYGYTF; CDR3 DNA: TGTGCCAGCAGCGACGGGAGAGCTAACTATGGCTACACCTTC
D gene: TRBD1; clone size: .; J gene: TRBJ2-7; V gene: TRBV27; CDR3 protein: CASSFGTGGSEQYF; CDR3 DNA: TGTGCCAGCAGTTTCGGAACAGGGGGCTCCGAGCAGTACTTC
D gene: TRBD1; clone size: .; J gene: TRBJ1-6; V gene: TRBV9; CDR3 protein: CASSVGPATGFNSPLHF; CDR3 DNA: TGTGCCAGCAGCGTGGGGCCAGCGACAGGGTTTAATTCACCCCTCCACTTT
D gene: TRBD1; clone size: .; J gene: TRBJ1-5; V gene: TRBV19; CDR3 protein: CASTLGQFNQPQHF; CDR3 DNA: TGTGCCAGTACCCTGGGACAGTTCAATCAGCCCCAGCATTTT
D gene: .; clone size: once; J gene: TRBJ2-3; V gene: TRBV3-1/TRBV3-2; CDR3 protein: CASSPLLPTGNLSTDTQYF; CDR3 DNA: TGTGCCAGCAGCCCCCTTTTGCCGACAGGAAACCTTAGCACAGATACGCAGTATTTT
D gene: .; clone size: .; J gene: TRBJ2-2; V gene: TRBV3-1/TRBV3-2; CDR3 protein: CASSQAGQSTGELFF; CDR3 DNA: TGTGCCAGCAGCCAGGCGGGACAGAGCACCGGGGAGCTGTTTTTT
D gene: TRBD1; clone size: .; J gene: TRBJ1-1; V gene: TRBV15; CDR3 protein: CATSGSGQDNTEAFF; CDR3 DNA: TGTGCCACCAGCGGATCGGGACAGGACAACACTGAAGCTTTCTTT